This TCR beta chain was documented in a study of T cells in Graves' hyperthyroidism and ophthalmopathy. Study-wide findings and caveats: Blood also showed most of the thyroid clonotypes that were expanded above 0.001.

The investigators amplified TCR beta CDR3 regions from RNA transcripts. Primed by the HTBI set, a first-round RT-PCR was run on the TCR CDR3. A single record per CDR3 protein comes from TCRdb applying MiXCR to the multiplex PCR reads. The sample has a few hundred thousand distinct CDR3 sequences, more than 12% seen once. An absence of ophthalmopathy progression within 18 months meant stable Graves' hyperthyroidism. Diagnosing involved the use of clinical symptoms, serum thyroxine and TRAb, thyroid ultrasound and orbital computed tomography. Comments on this clonotype: The antigen remains undetermined. A much larger clone is a single base away; this may be a read error.

The origin of this receptor is a woman aged 25 to 39 with Graves' hyperthyroidism. Sequenced material: blood.

The CDR3 protein is CASSLAASGIYDEQFF. CDR3 bases: TGCGCCAGCAGCTTGGCCGCTAGCGGGATCTACGATGAGCAGTTCTTC. The chain joins TRBV5-1 to TRBJ2-1; 9 bases are shared with TRBD2. The CDR3 covers 16 residues. Germline V CDR1 and CDR2: SGHRS, YFSETQ.